This T cell receptor beta chain is from a study of OX40 agonist ivuxolimab in advanced cancers. In the study overall: Ivuxolimab, an antibody that agonizes OX40 (CD134), was administered to the patients. All patients had ivuxolimab intravenously every 2 weeks at 0.01 to 10 mg/kg. Whole-study findings and limits: Mean expanded clone counts were higher in CD8+ than CD4+ T cells. Among some nonresponders, normalized T-cell clonal expansion was also low.

As to this clone: The antigen remains unidentified.

Trimming removed 5 bases from V and 6 bases from J; junction bases left unmatched: 4. CDR1 and CDR2 from the germline V gene are MNHNS and SASEGT. The CDR3 consists of 12 residues. The repertoire was sequenced with immunoSEQ multiplex PCR; TCRdb's copy has only in-frame clones and lacks some. This sample has 42,000 or so clones, with about 82% found just once. This clonotype originated in an adult with an advanced solid tumor such as melanoma, head and neck, liver or kidney cancer. This specimen consisted of CD4+ or CD8+ T cells sorted from blood, obtained in a trial of the OX40 agonist ivuxolimab. This chain connects TRBV6-1 to TRBJ2-7; 7 bases line up with TRBD2. CDR3: CASSPGLGEQYV. The CDR3 nucleotides read TGTGCCAGCAGTCCCGGACTAGGCGAGCAGTACGTC.